A selection of T cell receptor beta chains follows, all from one sample in a study. TCRdb reanalysed the RT-PCR reads using MiXCR and keeps one entry per CDR3 protein. The sample holds about 700,000 distinct CDR3 sequences, over 12% seen once. Sequences were obtained from memory CD4+ T cells from blood. These receptors were obtained from a female donor in good health, serving as a healthy control. Each CDR3 is given with its conserved first and last residue. Each record gives: V gene, J gene, D gene, CDR3 protein. A D gene is named only where the DNA matches it firmly.

v_call: TRBV7-2; j_call: TRBJ2-3; d_call: .; cdr3_aa: CASSPYGDTQYF
v_call: TRBV24-1; j_call: TRBJ2-1; d_call: TRBD1; cdr3_aa: CATSDNDRGYIEGEQFF
v_call: TRBV20-1; j_call: TRBJ2-1; d_call: .; cdr3_aa: CSARDLIQGGTFRDEQFF
v_call: TRBV7-2; j_call: TRBJ1-2; d_call: .; cdr3_aa: CASSLVGWTANYGYTF
v_call: TRBV29-1; j_call: TRBJ1-2; d_call: .; cdr3_aa: CSVIWEEKDGYTF
v_call: TRBV7-8; j_call: TRBJ1-1; d_call: TRBD1; cdr3_aa: CASSQRQGGSAFF
v_call: TRBV3-1; j_call: TRBJ1-2; d_call: .; cdr3_aa: CASSQGTSNYGYTF
v_call: TRBV4-3; j_call: TRBJ1-4; d_call: TRBD1; cdr3_aa: CASSDPGQGNEKLFF
v_call: TRBV10-3; j_call: TRBJ2-1; d_call: TRBD1; cdr3_aa: CAIRGQGAFNEQFF
v_call: TRBV20-1; j_call: TRBJ2-1; d_call: .; cdr3_aa: CSAQGPSEQFF
v_call: TRBV6-1; j_call: TRBJ2-2; d_call: TRBD2; cdr3_aa: CASRRLAGNTGELFF
v_call: TRBV20-1; j_call: TRBJ2-7; d_call: .; cdr3_aa: CSADPSHEQYF
v_call: TRBV20-1; j_call: TRBJ2-7; d_call: .; cdr3_aa: CSARVQGPSYEQYF
v_call: TRBV6-5; j_call: TRBJ2-3; d_call: .; cdr3_aa: CASSYRVDTDTQYF
v_call: TRBV20-1; j_call: TRBJ1-2; d_call: .; cdr3_aa: CSDRDIRGYTF
v_call: TRBV20-1; j_call: TRBJ2-3; d_call: TRBD2; cdr3_aa: CSAKEVLAGGSPSTDTQYF
v_call: TRBV4-1; j_call: TRBJ2-7; d_call: TRBD1; cdr3_aa: CASSQTETGGESSYEQYF
v_call: TRBV9; j_call: TRBJ2-1; d_call: TRBD1; cdr3_aa: CASSVSGQGGQGDEQFF
v_call: TRBV2; j_call: TRBJ1-1; d_call: .; cdr3_aa: CASSETVTEAFF
v_call: TRBV5-1; j_call: TRBJ2-1; d_call: .; cdr3_aa: CATRRTAFNEQFF
v_call: TRBV27; j_call: TRBJ1-6; d_call: .; cdr3_aa: CASSPMDRRLYSPLHF
v_call: TRBV4-2; j_call: TRBJ2-1; d_call: .; cdr3_aa: CASSQVPRGVNNEQFF
v_call: TRBV20-1; j_call: TRBJ2-2; d_call: .; cdr3_aa: CSARVRAAGELFF
v_call: TRBV20-1; j_call: TRBJ2-1; d_call: TRBD2; cdr3_aa: CSAMGLAGGIEQFF
v_call: TRBV5-6; j_call: TRBJ2-5; d_call: TRBD1; cdr3_aa: CASSSPTGGETQYF
v_call: TRBV20-1; j_call: TRBJ2-3; d_call: .; cdr3_aa: CSAPPITDTQYF
v_call: TRBV20-1; j_call: TRBJ1-5; d_call: .; cdr3_aa: CSARHPAGDMRNQPQHF
v_call: TRBV12-3/TRBV12-4; j_call: TRBJ1-2; d_call: .; cdr3_aa: CASSYDTTNYGYTF
v_call: TRBV24-1; j_call: TRBJ1-1; d_call: .; cdr3_aa: CATSDSGLSEAFF
v_call: TRBV6-6; j_call: TRBJ2-1; d_call: TRBD2; cdr3_aa: CASIHGLAGLNEQFF
v_call: TRBV6-2/TRBV6-3; j_call: TRBJ1-6; d_call: .; cdr3_aa: CASRTRQDNSYNSPLHF
v_call: TRBV27; j_call: TRBJ1-5; d_call: .; cdr3_aa: CASSLRINQPQHF
v_call: TRBV12-3/TRBV12-4; j_call: TRBJ2-1; d_call: .; cdr3_aa: CASSLPTATFYNEQFF
v_call: TRBV4-1; j_call: TRBJ2-1; d_call: .; cdr3_aa: CASSRPQGGSEQFF
v_call: TRBV29-1; j_call: TRBJ1-4; d_call: .; cdr3_aa: CSVGRTNNEKLFF
v_call: TRBV20-1; j_call: TRBJ1-2; d_call: TRBD1; cdr3_aa: CSVATPIGTGYGYTF
v_call: TRBV28; j_call: TRBJ1-3; d_call: .; cdr3_aa: CASSWTALSGNTIYF
v_call: TRBV12-3/TRBV12-4; j_call: TRBJ1-5; d_call: TRBD1; cdr3_aa: CASSPQGRDQPQHF
v_call: TRBV5-1; j_call: TRBJ2-1; d_call: .; cdr3_aa: CASSLDRVLASLRQFF
v_call: TRBV9; j_call: TRBJ1-1; d_call: .; cdr3_aa: CASSVGPNTEAFF
v_call: TRBV6-5; j_call: TRBJ1-2; d_call: .; cdr3_aa: CASTAGAGYTF
v_call: TRBV6-4; j_call: TRBJ2-5; d_call: TRBD2; cdr3_aa: CASFYRGLAGEGRKETQYF
v_call: TRBV5-4; j_call: TRBJ2-1; d_call: .; cdr3_aa: CASSLETAPYNEQFF
v_call: TRBV3-1; j_call: TRBJ1-4; d_call: TRBD1; cdr3_aa: CASSIRGTDEKLFF
v_call: TRBV6-5; j_call: TRBJ1-5; d_call: .; cdr3_aa: CASSSREDQPQHF
v_call: TRBV5-1; j_call: TRBJ2-3; d_call: .; cdr3_aa: CASSYGTPSTTDTQYF
v_call: TRBV29-1; j_call: TRBJ2-7; d_call: .; cdr3_aa: CSVERGSYEQYF
v_call: TRBV7-9; j_call: TRBJ2-5; d_call: .; cdr3_aa: CASTSFSSYQETQYF
v_call: TRBV10-3; j_call: TRBJ2-7; d_call: .; cdr3_aa: CAIRDDYEQYF
v_call: TRBV6-5; j_call: TRBJ2-1; d_call: TRBD2; cdr3_aa: CASTSGGGPHNEQFF
v_call: TRBV12-3/TRBV12-4; j_call: TRBJ1-5; d_call: .; cdr3_aa: CASTTGSGLKPQHF
v_call: TRBV20-1; j_call: TRBJ2-3; d_call: TRBD2; cdr3_aa: CSARSPGLAGGPDTDTQYF
v_call: TRBV7-2; j_call: TRBJ2-2; d_call: .; cdr3_aa: CASSLNAPQGVLGGELFF
v_call: TRBV6-2/TRBV6-3; j_call: TRBJ2-7; d_call: .; cdr3_aa: CASRKGAYSYEQYF